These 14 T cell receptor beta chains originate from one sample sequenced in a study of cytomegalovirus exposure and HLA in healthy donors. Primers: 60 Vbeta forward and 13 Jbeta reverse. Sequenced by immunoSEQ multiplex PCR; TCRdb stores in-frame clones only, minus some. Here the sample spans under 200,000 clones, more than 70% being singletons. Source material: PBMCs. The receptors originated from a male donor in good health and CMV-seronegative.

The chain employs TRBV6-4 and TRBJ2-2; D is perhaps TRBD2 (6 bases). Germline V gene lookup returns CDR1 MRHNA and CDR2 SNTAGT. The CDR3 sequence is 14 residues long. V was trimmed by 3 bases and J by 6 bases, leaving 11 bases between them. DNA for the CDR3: TGTGCCAGCAGTGAAGGAGGGATCCCCGGGGAGCTGTTTTTT. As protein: CASSEGGIPGELFF.

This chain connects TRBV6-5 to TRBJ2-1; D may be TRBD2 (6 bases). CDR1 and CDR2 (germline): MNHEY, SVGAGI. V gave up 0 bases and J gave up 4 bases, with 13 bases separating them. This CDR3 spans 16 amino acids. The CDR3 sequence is CASSYSEGIPYNEQFF. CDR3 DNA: TGTGCCAGCAGTTACTCGGAGGGAATCCCGTACAATGAGCAGTTCTTC.

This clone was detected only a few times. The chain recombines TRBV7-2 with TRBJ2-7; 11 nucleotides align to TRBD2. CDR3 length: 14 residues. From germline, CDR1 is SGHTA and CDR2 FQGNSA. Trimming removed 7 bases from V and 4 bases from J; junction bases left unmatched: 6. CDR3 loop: CASTWTSGRYEQYF. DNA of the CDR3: TGTGCCAGCACCTGGACTAGCGGGCGTTACGAGCAGTACTTC.

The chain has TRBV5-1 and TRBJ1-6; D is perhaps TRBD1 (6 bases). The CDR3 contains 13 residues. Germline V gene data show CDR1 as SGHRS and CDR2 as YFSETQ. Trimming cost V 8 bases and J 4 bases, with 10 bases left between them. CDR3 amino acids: CASSDSYNSPLHF. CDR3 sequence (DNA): TGCGCCAGTTCGGACAGTTATAATTCACCCCTCCACTTT.

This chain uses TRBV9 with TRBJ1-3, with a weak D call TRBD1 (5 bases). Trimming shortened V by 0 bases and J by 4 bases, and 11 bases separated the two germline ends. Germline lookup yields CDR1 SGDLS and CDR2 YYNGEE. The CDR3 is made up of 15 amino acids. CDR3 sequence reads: CASSVGAGRGNTIYF. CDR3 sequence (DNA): TGTGCCAGCAGCGTAGGGGCAGGGAGGGGAAACACCATATATTTT.

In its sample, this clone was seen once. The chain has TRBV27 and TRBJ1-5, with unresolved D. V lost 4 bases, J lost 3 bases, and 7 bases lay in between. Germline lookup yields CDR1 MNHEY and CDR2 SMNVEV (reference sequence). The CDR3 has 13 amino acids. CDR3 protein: CASSWGVNQPQHF. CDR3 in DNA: TGTGCCAGCAGTTGGGGAGTCAATCAGCCCCAGCATTTT.

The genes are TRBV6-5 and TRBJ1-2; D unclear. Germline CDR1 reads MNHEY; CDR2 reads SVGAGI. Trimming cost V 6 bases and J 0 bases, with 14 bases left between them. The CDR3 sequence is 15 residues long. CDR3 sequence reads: CASRESPHTNYGYTF. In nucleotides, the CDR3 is TGTGCCAGCAGAGAGAGTCCTCATACTAACTATGGCTACACCTTC.

This chain's CDR3 is CASSLIGTSGRDEQYF. In DNA, the CDR3 is TGTGCCAGCAGCTTAATCGGGACTAGCGGGAGAGACGAGCAGTACTTC. The chain links TRBV7-2 to TRBJ2-7; TRBD2 matches 14 bases. The germline gives CDR1 SGHTA, CDR2 FQGNSA. The CDR3 totals 16 residues. V shed 2 bases, J shed 5 bases, and the junction held 5 bases outside the gene matches.

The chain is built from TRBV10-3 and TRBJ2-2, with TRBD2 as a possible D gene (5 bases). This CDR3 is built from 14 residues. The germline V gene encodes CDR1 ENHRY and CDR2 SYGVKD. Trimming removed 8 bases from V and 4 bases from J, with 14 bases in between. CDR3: CAILGELVTGELFF. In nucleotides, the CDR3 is TGTGCCATCCTCGGGGAGTTAGTCACCGGGGAGCTGTTTTTT.

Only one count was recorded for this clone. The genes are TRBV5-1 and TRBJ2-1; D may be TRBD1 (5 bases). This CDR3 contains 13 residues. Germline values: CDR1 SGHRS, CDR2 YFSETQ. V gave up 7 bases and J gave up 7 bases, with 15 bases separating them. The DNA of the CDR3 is TGCGCCAGCTCGGGCAGGGTGGAAAATGAGCAGTTCTTC. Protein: CASSGRVENEQFF.

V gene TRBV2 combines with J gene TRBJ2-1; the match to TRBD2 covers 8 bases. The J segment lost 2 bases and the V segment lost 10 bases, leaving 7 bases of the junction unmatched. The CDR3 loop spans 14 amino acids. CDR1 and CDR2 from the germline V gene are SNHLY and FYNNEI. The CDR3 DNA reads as TGTGCCACGGGGGGGGAGGGAACCTACAATGAGCAGTTCTTC. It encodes CATGGEGTYNEQFF.

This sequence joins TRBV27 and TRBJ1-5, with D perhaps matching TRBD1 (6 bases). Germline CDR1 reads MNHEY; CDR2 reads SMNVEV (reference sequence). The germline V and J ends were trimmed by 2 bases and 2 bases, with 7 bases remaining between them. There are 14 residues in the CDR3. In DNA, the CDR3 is TGTGCCAGCAGTTTACGGACAGGCAATCAGCCCCAGCATTTT. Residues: CASSLRTGNQPQHF.

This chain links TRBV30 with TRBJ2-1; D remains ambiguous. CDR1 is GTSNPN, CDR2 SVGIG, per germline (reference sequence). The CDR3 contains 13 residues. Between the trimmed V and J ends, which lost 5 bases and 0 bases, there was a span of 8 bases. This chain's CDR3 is CAWAADSYNEQFF. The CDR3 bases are TGTGCCTGGGCGGCGGACTCCTACAATGAGCAGTTCTTC.

CDR3 in DNA: TGTGCCAGCAGCTCCCCCCGGGACAGCGAGACTAATGAAAAACTGTTTTTT. Amino acid sequence: CASSSPRDSETNEKLFF. J is TRBJ1-4 and V is TRBV11-2, with 7 nucleotides matching TRBD1. The CDR3 runs to 17 residues. Germline V gives CDR1 SGHAT, CDR2 FQNNGV. J gave up 2 bases and V 4 bases, and 10 bases lay outside the gene matches. Supplemented by reference TRBV11-2 and TRBJ1-4, the full variable domain reads EAGVAQSPRYKIIEKRQSVAFWCNPISGHATLYWYQQILGQGPKLLIQFQNNGVVDDSQLPKDRFSAERLKGVDSTLKIQPAKLEDSAVYLCASSSPRDSETNEKLFFGSGTQLSVL.